This T cell receptor beta chain was captured by sequencing in a study of shared clonotypes between healthy human individuals. Here immunoSEQ multiplex PCR was the method, and the copy in TCRdb shows in-frame clones only, minus some. The sample has around 500,000 clones, about 79% seen once; the top ten hold 10% to 15%. Germline values: CDR1 SGHTA, CDR2 FQGTGA. The V and J ends lost 5 bases and 1 base respectively, with 9 bases between them. This CDR3 is 15 amino acids long. This chain links TRBV7-3 with TRBJ2-6; the D gene could be TRBD1 or TRBD2 (5 bases each). The TCR originated in a woman aged 40 to 49 in good health. Some clones in this sample may be carry-over from other donors' samples. Material for sequencing was PBMCs. The CDR3 DNA is TGTGCCAGCAGCCCTGGGGGTTCTGGGGCCAACGTCCTGACTTTC. This codes for CASSPGGSGANVLTF. Combining the CDR3 with reference TRBV7-3 and TRBJ2-6 gives the whole variable domain GAGVSQTPSNKVTEKGKYVELRCDPISGHTALYWYRQSLGQGPEFLIYFQGTGAADDSGLPNDRFFAVRPEGSVSTLKIQRTERGDSAVYLCASSPGGSGANVLTFGAGSRLTVL.